The present TCR beta chain was sequenced within a study of OX40 agonist ivuxolimab in advanced cancers. About the study: Patients took ivuxolimab, an agonistic anti-OX40 (CD134) antibody. Partial responses occurred in three patients (one hepatocellular carcinoma, two cutaneous melanoma).

Some clones are missing from TCRdb's copy, which holds only in-frame ones; the method was immunoSEQ multiplex PCR. The sample lists roughly 80,000 clones; approximately 82% were seen once. There are 17 residues in the CDR3. V was clipped by 4 bases and J by 0 bases; unmatched bases: 5. Germline V gene lookup returns CDR1 SGHNT and CDR2 YYREEE (reference sequence). This specimen consisted of CD4+ or CD8+ T cells sorted from blood, obtained in a trial of the OX40 agonist ivuxolimab. This receptor was obtained from an adult with an advanced solid tumor such as melanoma, head and neck, liver or kidney cancer. The chain carries TRBV5-4 and TRBJ2-1; 12 positions agree with TRBD2. The CDR3 coding sequence is TGTGCCAGCAGCCCGACTAGCGGGGGTAGCTCCTACAATGAGCAGTTCTTC. Protein sequence: CASSPTSGGSSYNEQFF.